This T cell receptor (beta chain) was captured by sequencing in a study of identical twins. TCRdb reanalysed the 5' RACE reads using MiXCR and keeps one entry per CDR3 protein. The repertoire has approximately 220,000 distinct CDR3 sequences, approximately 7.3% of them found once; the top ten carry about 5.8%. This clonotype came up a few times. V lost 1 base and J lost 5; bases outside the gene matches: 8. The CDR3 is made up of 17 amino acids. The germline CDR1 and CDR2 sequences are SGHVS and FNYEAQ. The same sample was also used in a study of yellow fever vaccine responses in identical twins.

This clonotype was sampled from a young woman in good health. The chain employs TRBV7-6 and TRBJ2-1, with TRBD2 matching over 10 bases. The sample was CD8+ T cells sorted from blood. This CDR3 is CASSLEVKAGGNNEQFF. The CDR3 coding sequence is TGTGCCAGCAGCTTAGAGGTTAAAGCGGGGGGGAACAATGAGCAGTTCTTC.